This T cell receptor beta chain was obtained from a study of shared clonotypes between healthy human individuals. The study's findings and limits: The study found lower generation probabilities in non-shared clonotypes than in those shared by all four donors.

This CDR3 is built from 12 residues. Germline CDR1 and CDR2: SEHNR and FQNEAQ (reference sequence). Trimming shortened V by 1 base and J by 15 bases, and 10 bases separated the two germline ends. Method: immunoSEQ multiplex PCR; TCRdb's copy keeps in-frame clones and lacks some. The profile covers 2,100,000 or so clones, with roughly 95% appearing a single time and over 0.1% taken by the ten largest. In the case of this clone: Its antigen is undetermined.

The receptor's source is a man aged 18 to 29 in good health. Input material: naive CD4+ T cells sorted from blood. The subset is: CD45RA+ positively selected. The V and J genes are TRBV7-9 and TRBJ1-6, with TRBD1 as a possible D gene (6 bases). The CDR3, as DNA: TGTGCCAGCAGCTTAGAGGGGGGGGACCTCCACTTT. Translating gives CASSLEGGDLHF.